The 30 T cell receptor beta chains below come from one sample, sequenced in a study of identical twins. MiXCR was run by TCRdb on the 5' RACE reads, yielding one entry per CDR3 protein. This sample has 250,000 to 350,000 distinct CDR3 sequences; approximately 8.5% occur once, and the top ten carry less than 2.5%. The sample was also reused in another study, on yellow fever vaccine responses in identical twins.

The sample taken for sequencing was memory (CD45RO+) T cells sorted from blood. The source is a woman aged 18-29 years in good health.

V gene TRBV9 combines with J gene TRBJ2-1, with 10 nucleotides matching TRBD2. The CDR3 is made up of 19 amino acids. Germline CDR1 is SGDLS and CDR2 is YYNGEE. Trimming took 2 bases from V and 0 from J; bases not matched to a gene: 11. Here the CDR3 reads CASSVFSGGGISSYNEQFF. Here the CDR3 DNA reads TGTGCCAGCAGCGTTTTCAGCGGGGGGGGGATAAGCTCCTACAATGAGCAGTTCTTC.

The rearrangement joins TRBV14 to TRBJ2-2; 8 bases line up with TRBD1. V dropped 0 bases and J dropped 6; count of bases not matched to a gene: 0. The germline V gene encodes CDR1 SGHDN and CDR2 FVKESK. CDR3 length: 14 amino acids. CDR3 loop: CASSQEGQAGELFF. Here the CDR3 DNA reads TGTGCCAGCAGCCAAGAGGGACAGGCCGGGGAGCTGTTTTTT.

Many counts were recorded for this clonotype. CDR3: CASSLSGPTGELFF. The CDR3 nucleotides are TGTGCCAGCAGTCTTAGCGGGCCCACCGGGGAGCTGTTTTTT. The chain uses TRBV12-3 or TRBV12-4 and TRBJ2-2; 7 nucleotides agree with TRBD2. The CDR3 is 14 amino acids. V dropped 5 bases and J dropped 4; count of bases not matched to a gene: 4.

The V gene is TRBV5-1, the J gene TRBJ1-2, with 9 bases fitting TRBD1. Germline V CDR1 and CDR2: SGHRS, YFSETQ. The CDR3 totals 17 residues. V was clipped by 0 bases and J by 4 bases; unmatched bases: 10. The CDR3 loop is CASSLADRGRSSYGYTF. CDR3 DNA sequence: TGCGCCAGCAGCTTGGCGGACAGGGGTCGTTCTAGCTATGGCTACACCTTC.

The rearrangement uses TRBV28 and TRBJ2-1, with 8 bases that match TRBD2. The CDR3 runs 15 residues. The junction had 10 bases not matched to a gene; V was cut back by 5 bases and J by 7 bases. Germline V gene lookup returns CDR1 MDHEN and CDR2 SYDVKM. CDR3 region: CASSLQTSAVNEQFF. CDR3 DNA sequence: TGTGCCAGCAGTCTCCAGACTAGCGCGGTGAATGAGCAGTTCTTC.

This clonotype was seen a handful of times. The rearrangement uses TRBV5-1 and TRBJ2-7, with no clear D. Germline CDR1 SGHRS, CDR2 YFSETQ. V dropped 2 bases and J dropped 3 bases, with 9 bases sitting between them. This CDR3 comprises 13 residues. Here the CDR3 DNA reads TGCGCCAGCAGCTTCGACACCTACTACGAGCAGTACTTC. Translation: CASSFDTYYEQYF. Supplemented by reference TRBV5-1 and TRBJ2-7, the full variable domain reads KAGVTQTPRYLIKTRGQQVTLSCSPISGHRSVSWYQQTPGQGLQFLFEYFSETQRNKGNFPGRFSGRQFSNSRSEMNVSTLELGDSALYLCASSFDTYYEQYFGPGTRLTVT.

This clonotype was detected only a few times. The chain couples TRBV10-2 to TRBJ2-3; TRBD2 matches 7 bases. This CDR3 comprises 12 residues. The ends lost 8 bases at V and 6 bases at J; junction bases unmatched: 5. The germline V gene encodes CDR1 WSHSY and CDR2 SAAADI. CDR3 residues: CASGGGIDTQYF. In DNA, the CDR3 is TGCGCCAGCGGGGGGGGAATTGATACGCAGTATTTT.

For this clonotype: A much larger clone sits a single nucleotide away, making a read error possible. J is TRBJ1-2 and V is TRBV7-6; D remains unclear. Per the germline V gene, CDR1 is SGHVS and CDR2 is FNYEAQ. V was clipped by 1 base and J by 8 bases, with 17 bases between them. The CDR3 extends over 15 amino acids. CDR3 sequence: CASSLGSDCPGGYTF. The CDR3 DNA sequence: TGTGCCAGCAGCTTAGGTAGTGACTGCCCCGGGGGCTACACCTTC. The variable domain in full, with the rest retrieved from reference TRBV7-6 and TRBJ1-2, is GAGVSQSPRYKVTKRGQDVALRCDPISGHVSLYWYRQALGQGPEFLTYFNYEAQQDKSGLPNDRFSAERPEGSISTLTIQRTEQRDSAMYRCASSLGSDCPGGYTFGSGTRLTVV.

This clonotype occurred many times. The chain has TRBV12-3 or TRBV12-4 and TRBJ2-3; D is possibly TRBD2 (5 bases). The V end lost 6 bases, the J end lost 5 bases, and 18 bases lay between the germline ends. CDR3 length: 15 residues. CDR3 coding DNA: TGTGCCAGCAGCCCCTCGGGGAAGACAAGAGATACGCAGTATTTT. Protein: CASSPSGKTRDTQYF.

This clonotype occurred many times. This chain connects TRBV20-1 to TRBJ2-1; D might be TRBD1 (5 bases). The CDR3 consists of 16 residues. Trimming cost V 3 bases and J 6 bases, with 21 bases left between them. The germline gives CDR1 DFQATT, CDR2 SNEGSKA (reference sequence). CDR3 nucleotides: TGCAGTGCTAGTTGGGGCTACGACACGCGGCGCAATGAGCAGTTCTTC. Translation: CSASWGYDTRRNEQFF.

This clonotype was counted a few times. The V and J genes are TRBV7-9 and TRBJ1-6, with TRBD1 identical over 7 bases. The CDR3 runs 14 residues. Trimming took 8 bases from V and 5 from J; bases not matched to a gene: 6. Germline V gives CDR1 SEHNR, CDR2 FQNEAQ (reference sequence). CDR3 sequence (DNA): TGTGCCAGCTCGACAGGGACGGATAATTCACCCCTCCACTTT. Translated, it gives CASSTGTDNSPLHF.

This clonotype was found a few times. The V call is TRBV15, the J call TRBJ1-1; unclear D gene. CDR1 is LNHNV and CDR2 is YYDKDF in the germline V gene (reference sequence). Trimming took off 1 base at V and 4 bases at J, with 7 bases between the two ends. The CDR3 spans 13 residues. CDR3 sequence (DNA): TGTGCCACCAGCAGAGGGGTGGGCACTGAAGCTTTCTTT. Protein sequence: CATSRGVGTEAFF.

In this sample, this clonotype turned up a few times. The rearrangement joins TRBV18 to TRBJ2-5; D gene unclear. This CDR3 spans 13 amino acids. Germline-derived CDR1 and CDR2 are KGHSH and LQKENI. V was clipped by 5 bases and J by 0 bases, with 7 bases between them. CDR3: CASSARNQETQYF. CDR3 DNA: TGTGCCAGCTCAGCGAGAAACCAAGAGACCCAGTACTTC.

The V and J genes are TRBV6-5 and TRBJ2-1; D perhaps matches TRBD1 (6 bases). CDR3 length equals 15 residues. Germline-derived CDR1 and CDR2 are MNHEY and SVGAGI. The V gene lost 4 bases and the J gene lost 0 bases, with 10 bases spanning the gap. In nucleotides, the CDR3 is TGTGCCAGCAGTTCGCAGGGGCCCTCCTACAATGAGCAGTTCTTC. Amino acids: CASSSQGPSYNEQFF.

There are a few counts of this clonotype. The rearrangement uses TRBV6-5 and TRBJ2-7; D might be TRBD1 (6 bases). Germline loops: CDR1 MNHEY, CDR2 SVGAGI. Trimming took off 5 bases at V and 7 bases at J, with 15 bases between the two ends. This CDR3 is 13 amino acids long. The CDR3: CASSLHSGTEQYV. The CDR3, as DNA: TGTGCCAGCAGTCTACATTCCGGGACAGAGCAGTACGTC.

This clonotype was found many times. The chain uses TRBV7-9 and TRBJ2-3, with 7 positions matching TRBD2. The CDR3 contains 14 residues. Germline CDR1 SEHNR, CDR2 FQNEAQ (reference sequence). Trimming cost V 7 bases and J 2 bases; bases outside gene matches: 6. The CDR3 protein is CASTSGEPTDTQYF. CDR3 sequence (DNA): TGTGCCAGCACTAGCGGAGAACCCACAGATACGCAGTATTTT.

The CDR3 region has the DNA TGTGCCAGCAGTCAACGCGGGAGGGCCTACAATGAGCAGTTCTTC. Its translation is CASSQRGRAYNEQFF. The chain recombines TRBV28 with TRBJ2-1; 9 nucleotides agree with TRBD2. The V gene end was trimmed by 5 bases and the J gene end by 2 bases; junction bases not matched to a gene: 4. Germline assignment: CDR1 MDHEN and CDR2 SYDVKM. There are 15 residues in the CDR3.

This clonotype showed up many times. J is TRBJ2-1 and V is TRBV4-2; TRBD2 aligns across 14 bases. This CDR3 is built from 20 residues. Germline CDR1 is LGHNA and CDR2 is YNFKEQ. V lost 4 bases, J lost 12 bases, and 23 bases stayed unmatched. The CDR3 DNA sequence: TGTGCCAGCAGCCCGAGGGTGACTAGCGGGGGGGCAGCCGAAGGGCCCCGGCAGTTCTTC. The encoded protein is CASSPRVTSGGAAEGPRQFF.

This clonotype was detected a few times. The rearrangement links TRBV5-1 to TRBJ2-5, with unresolved D. In germline, CDR1 is SGHRS, CDR2 YFSETQ. Deletions cut 5 bases from V and 5 bases from J, with 19 bases between. This CDR3 comprises 15 residues. CDR3 coding DNA: TGCGCCAGCAGGTTTTCGGCAGAGTCGGTGGAGACCCAGTACTTC. The encoded protein is CASRFSAESVETQYF.

This clonotype came up many times. The rearrangement links TRBV15 to TRBJ1-5; D perhaps matches TRBD1 (6 bases). CDR1 is LNHNV and CDR2 is YYDKDF in the germline V gene (reference sequence). The CDR3 has 17 residues. The V end was cut by 0 bases, the J end by 0 bases, with 12 bases between. The CDR3 nucleotides are TGTGCCACCAGCAGAGATAGGACAGCGTATAGCAATCAGCCCCAGCATTTT. Its translation: CATSRDRTAYSNQPQHF.

Points on this clonotype: An end of the junction differs from the germline gene, which may be a read error. The genes are TRBV7-2 and TRBJ2-5; D may be TRBD2 (5 bases). Germline V lookup: CDR1 SGHTA, CDR2 FQGNSA. This CDR3 comprises 16 residues. The CDR3 coding sequence is TGTGCCTGCAGCTTCTGGGTCGGTACTAGTCGAGAGACCCAGTACTTC. It yields the protein CACSFWVGTSRETQYF. The full variable domain, rest sourced from reference TRBV7-2 and TRBJ2-5, is GAGVSQSPSNKVTEKGKDVELRCDPISGHTALYWYRQSLGQGLEFLIYFQGNSAPDKSGLPSDRFSAERTGGSVSTLTIQRTQQEDSAVYLCACSFWVGTSRETQYFGPGTRLLVL.

This chain uses TRBV24-1 with TRBJ2-3; D is unclear. The germline V gene has CDR1 KGHDR and CDR2 SFDVKD. This CDR3 has 14 residues. The V and J ends lost 3 bases and 2 bases respectively, with 8 bases between them. CDR3 sequence: CATSDERPTDTQYF. The DNA of the CDR3 is TGTGCCACCAGTGATGAGCGCCCCACAGATACGCAGTATTTT.

This clonotype occurred a few times. This sequence joins TRBV20-1 and TRBJ1-5; D is unclear. This CDR3 region has 12 residues. Between the trimmed V and J ends, which lost 5 bases and 4 bases, there was a span of 9 bases. Germline V gene data show CDR1 as DFQATT and CDR2 as SNEGSKA (reference sequence). The CDR3 reads CSAGRINQPQHF. In DNA, the CDR3 is TGCAGTGCTGGACGGATAAATCAGCCCCAGCATTTT.

In its sample, this clonotype was seen many times. The V and J genes are TRBV20-1 and TRBJ2-7; 14 nucleotides align to TRBD2. V shed 3 bases and J 0 bases; nucleotides not matched to a gene: 10. This CDR3 is 18 amino acids long. Per germline, CDR1 DFQATT and CDR2 SNEGSKA (reference sequence). The CDR3 bases are TGCAGTGCTAGCGTCACCGGGACTAGCGGGAGTATCTCCTACGAGCAGTACTTC. It yields the protein CSASVTGTSGSISYEQYF.

The chain is built from TRBV20-1 and TRBJ2-5; the D gene is possibly TRBD2 (6 bases). CDR1 and CDR2 from the germline V gene are DFQATT and SNEGSKA (reference sequence). The CDR3 length is 17 residues. CDR3 DNA sequence: TGCTGCGCTAGTCCAACGTTTGGGACTTGGGGATCCGAGACCCAGTACTTC. Its protein product is CCASPTFGTWGSETQYF.

This chain uses TRBV24-1 with TRBJ2-3, with D tentatively TRBD1 or TRBD2 (6 bases each). Deletions cut 5 bases from V and 0 bases from J, with 14 bases between. This CDR3 region has 16 residues. Germline CDR1 is KGHDR and CDR2 is SFDVKD. The DNA of the CDR3 is TGTGCCACCAGTGGGTCGGGGGCCCCTAGCACAGATACGCAGTATTTT. Translating gives CATSGSGAPSTDTQYF.

This clonotype came up a few times. The chain employs TRBV6-2 or TRBV6-3 and TRBJ2-3; 10 bases map to TRBD1. The CDR3 sequence is 15 residues long. Germline CDR1 reads MNHEY; CDR2 reads SVGEGT. V dropped 7 bases and J dropped 3; count of bases not matched to a gene: 7. The CDR3 sequence is CASNPQGQGTDTQYF. CDR3 DNA: TGTGCCAGCAACCCCCAGGGACAGGGGACAGATACGCAGTATTTT.

This clonotype was counted at least ten times. V is TRBV28 and J is TRBJ2-5; 9 bases line up with TRBD2. Germline V gene lookup returns CDR1 MDHEN and CDR2 SYDVKM. The trim removed 6 bases at V and 2 bases at J, leaving 4 bases unmatched. CDR3 length: 14 residues. This CDR3 reads CASRPGLAQETQYF. The DNA for the CDR3 is TGTGCCAGCAGACCGGGACTAGCACAAGAGACCCAGTACTTC.

This clonotype was counted only a few times. CDR3 in amino acids: CASSYVADTQYF. The CDR3 DNA follows: TGTGCCAGCAGTTACGTTGCAGATACGCAGTATTTT. The gene calls are TRBV6-6 and TRBJ2-3, with D unresolved. This CDR3 region has 12 residues. V was pared by 2 bases and J by 4 bases, with 4 bases between. The germline CDR1 and CDR2 sequences are MNHNY and SVGAGI (reference sequence).

This clonotype showed up just a few times. This sequence joins TRBV3-1 and TRBJ1-3; 7 positions agree with TRBD1. Germline CDR1 LGHDT, CDR2 YNNKEL (reference sequence). The length of the CDR3 is 15 residues. J gave up 0 bases and V 4 bases, and 3 bases lay outside the gene matches. The CDR3 spells CASSRQGSSGNTIYF. The DNA for the CDR3 is TGTGCCAGCAGCCGACAGGGAAGCTCTGGAAACACCATATATTTT. Looking up the rest from reference TRBV3-1 and TRBJ1-3 gives the full variable domain: DTAVSQTPKYLVTQMGNDKSIKCEQNLGHDTMYWYKQDSKKFLKIMFSYNNKELIINETVPNRFSPKSPDKAHLNLHINSLELGDSAVYFCASSRQGSSGNTIYFGEGSWLTVV.